Shown below are 7 T cell receptor beta chains from a single sample sequenced in a study of shared clonotypes between healthy human individuals. Profiling relied on immunoSEQ multiplex PCR, and the TCRdb table lists in-frame clones only, not all of them. The sample lists under 2.5 million clones, just under 95% seen once, with 0.37% in the top ten. The sample was naive CD4+ T cells from PBMCs. Subset denoted: CD45RA+ positively selected. Receptors were obtained from a man aged 18 to 29 in good health. Some clones in this sample may be carry-over from other donors' samples.

Concerning this clone: The same CDR3 arises from other DNA sequences in this sample as well. This rearrangement joins TRBV7-3 to TRBJ2-5; D is uncertain. CDR1 is SGHTA, CDR2 FQGTGA, per germline. Trimming stripped 2 bases from V and 2 bases from J, with 6 bases between. The CDR3 sequence is 13 residues long. As DNA, the CDR3 is TGTGCCAGCAGCTTATCACTACAAGAGACCCAGTACTTC. It encodes CASSLSLQETQYF. The entire variable domain, with the rest obtained from reference TRBV7-3 and TRBJ2-5, is as follows: GAGVSQTPSNKVTEKGKYVELRCDPISGHTALYWYRQSLGQGPEFLIYFQGTGAADDSGLPNDRFFAVRPEGSVSTLKIQRTERGDSAVYLCASSLSLQETQYFGPGTRLLVL.

The V and J genes are TRBV6-6 and TRBJ1-4; the match to TRBD1 covers 8 bases. The J segment lost 8 bases and the V segment lost 10 bases, leaving 9 bases of the junction unmatched. Germline V gene data show CDR1 as MNHNY and CDR2 as SVGAGI (reference sequence). The CDR3 runs to 13 residues. The CDR3 sequence is CATRQGNGEKLFF. In DNA form, the CDR3 reads TGTGCCACCAGACAGGGGAACGGGGAAAAACTGTTTTTT.

This chain connects TRBV6-5 to TRBJ2-3, with 7 bases identical to TRBD1. J lost 3 bases, V lost 2 bases, and 5 bases had no gene match. Germline assignment: CDR1 MNHEY and CDR2 SVGAGI. The CDR3 covers 15 residues. CDR3 sequence: CASSYKGAGTDTQYF. Here the CDR3 DNA reads TGTGCCAGCAGTTACAAGGGGGCCGGGACAGATACGCAGTATTTT.

The rearrangement joins TRBV5-1 to TRBJ1-1, with D maybe TRBD1 (6 bases). This CDR3 has 15 residues. Trimming stripped 3 bases from V and 1 base from J, with 13 bases between. Germline-derived CDR1 and CDR2 are SGHRS and YFSETQ. CDR3 sequence: CASSWDPDRNTEAFF. DNA of the CDR3: TGCGCCAGCAGCTGGGATCCGGACAGGAACACTGAAGCTTTCTTT.

The gene calls are TRBV6-5 and TRBJ2-5; TRBD2 is a possible D gene (6 bases). V shed 2 bases and J shed 7 bases, with 17 bases lying between them. This CDR3 region has 15 residues. Germline V lookup: CDR1 MNHEY, CDR2 SVGAGI. This chain's CDR3 is CASSYKSVGGGTQYF. CDR3 in DNA: TGTGCCAGCAGTTACAAGTCAGTCGGGGGTGGGACCCAGTACTTC.

V usage is TRBV7-3 and J usage is TRBJ1-5, with D perhaps matching TRBD1 (5 bases). This CDR3 contains 16 residues. Per germline, CDR1 SGHTA and CDR2 FQGTGA. Trimming removed 2 bases from V and 1 base from J, with 12 bases in between. For the CDR3, the DNA is TGTGCCAGCAGCTTAGGTCGGCAGGGCAGCAATCAGCCCCAGCATTTT. Amino acids: CASSLGRQGSNQPQHF.

V is TRBV27 and J is TRBJ2-7, with D tentatively TRBD1 or TRBD2 (5 bases each). This CDR3 region has 13 residues. V shed 10 bases and J shed 0 bases, with 13 bases lying between them. Germline loops: CDR1 MNHEY, CDR2 SMNVEV (reference sequence). The CDR3 is CATRGTVSYEQYF. Written as DNA, the CDR3 is TGTGCCACGAGAGGGACCGTCTCCTACGAGCAGTACTTC.